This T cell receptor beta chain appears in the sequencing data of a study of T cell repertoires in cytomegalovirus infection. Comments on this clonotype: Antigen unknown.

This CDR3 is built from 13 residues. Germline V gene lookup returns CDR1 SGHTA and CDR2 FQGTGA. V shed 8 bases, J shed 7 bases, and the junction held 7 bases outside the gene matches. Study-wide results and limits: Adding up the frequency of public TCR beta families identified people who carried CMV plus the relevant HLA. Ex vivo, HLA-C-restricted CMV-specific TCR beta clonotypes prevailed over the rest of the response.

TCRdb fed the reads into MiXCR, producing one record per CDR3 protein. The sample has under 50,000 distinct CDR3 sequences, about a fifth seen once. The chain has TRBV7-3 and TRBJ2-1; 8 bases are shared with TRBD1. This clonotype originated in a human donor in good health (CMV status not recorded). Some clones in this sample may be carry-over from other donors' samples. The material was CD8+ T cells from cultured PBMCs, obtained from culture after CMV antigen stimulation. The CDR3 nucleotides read TGTGCCAGCGGGACAGGCCCAGGGAATGAGCAGTTCTTC. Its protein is CASGTGPGNEQFF.